The T cell receptor (beta chain) described here comes from a study of OX40 agonist ivuxolimab in advanced cancers. Data came from immunoSEQ multiplex PCR; TCRdb stores just in-frame clones and leaves some out. The top ten clones hold around 0.15% of a sample with around 95,000 clones, over 75% of them seen once. Trimming removed 5 bases at V and 1 base at J, with 14 bases between. The CDR3 loop spans 15 amino acids. Per germline, CDR1 SNHLY and CDR2 FYNNEI. V is TRBV2 and J is TRBJ1-2; tentative D call: TRBD1 (6 bases). The specimen comprised CD4+ or CD8+ T cells sorted from blood, sampled in a trial of the OX40 agonist ivuxolimab. The TCR sequence derives from an adult with an advanced solid tumor such as melanoma, head and neck, liver or kidney cancer. CDR3 residues: CASSSGQHRNYGYTF. The CDR3 nucleotides are TGTGCCAGCAGTTCCGGACAGCATCGTAACTATGGCTACACCTTC. Based on the CDR3 plus reference TRBV2 and TRBJ1-2, the full variable domain is EPEVTQTPSHQVTQMGQEVILRCVPISNHLYFYWYRQILGQKVEFLVSFYNNEISEKSEIFDDQFSVERPDGSNFTLKIRSTKLEDSAMYFCASSSGQHRNYGYTFGSGTRLTVV.